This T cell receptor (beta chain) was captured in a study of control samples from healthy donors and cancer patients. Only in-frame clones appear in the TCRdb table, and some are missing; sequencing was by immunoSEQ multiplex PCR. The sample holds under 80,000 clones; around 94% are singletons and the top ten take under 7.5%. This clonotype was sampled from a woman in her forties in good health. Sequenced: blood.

The DNA of the CDR3 is TGTGCCAGCAGACGACTAGCTTCGAACACCGGGGAGCTGTTTTTT. Translation: CASRRLASNTGELFF. The J gene is TRBJ2-2, the V gene TRBV2; TRBD2 aligns across 7 bases. The CDR3 spans 15 residues. CDR1 SNHLY and CDR2 FYNNEI come from the germline V gene. V lost 6 bases, J lost 0 bases, and 4 bases stayed unmatched.